One sample yielded the 21 T cell receptor beta chains listed below, sequenced in a study of T cell responses to AZD1222 COVID-19 vaccine. Only in-frame clones appear in the TCRdb table, and some are missing; sequencing was by immunoSEQ multiplex PCR. The table records roughly 130,000 clones, about 90% of them present only once. The input for sequencing was peripheral blood, taken on day 0 of AZD1222 vaccination. These receptors were collected from an adult in good health.

V and J are TRBV5-1 and TRBJ1-5; 7 bases are a match to TRBD1. V shed 5 bases, J shed 1 base, and the junction held 12 bases outside the gene matches. The CDR3 covers 17 residues. Germline CDR1 and CDR2: SGHRS and YFSETQ. CDR3 loop: CASRAGPGGKSNQPQHF. The CDR3 coding sequence is TGCGCCAGCAGGGCCGGGCCAGGGGGGAAAAGCAATCAGCCCCAGCATTTT.

The J gene is TRBJ1-6, the V gene TRBV5-1; a possible D gene is TRBD1 (6 bases). Between the trimmed V and J ends, which lost 4 bases and 9 bases, there was a span of 11 bases. The length of the CDR3 is 13 residues. Per the germline V gene, CDR1 is SGHRS and CDR2 is YFSETQ. CDR3 sequence: CASSITGFSPLHF. The CDR3 DNA reads as TGCGCCAGCAGCATTACAGGGTTTTCACCCCTCCACTTT.

The CDR3 sequence: CASSLSETQYF. The CDR3 DNA follows: TGTGCCAGCTCACTCTCGGAGACCCAGTACTTC. This sequence joins TRBV18 and TRBJ2-5; D is ambiguous. Germline CDR1 is KGHSH and CDR2 is LQKENI. The V end lost 4 bases, the J end lost 5 bases, and 5 bases lay between the germline ends. The CDR3 consists of 11 residues.

The rearrangement joins TRBV30 to TRBJ1-5; D ambiguous. Trimming shortened V by 0 bases and J by 3 bases, and 9 bases separated the two germline ends. Germline CDR1 and CDR2: GTSNPN and SVGIG (reference sequence). The CDR3 has 14 residues. The CDR3 DNA sequence: TGTGCCTGGAGTGTAGGTCAGTTCAATCAGCCCCAGCATTTT. This gives the protein CAWSVGQFNQPQHF.

This clone was observed a handful of times. The CDR3 region is CASSHRTGRYEQYF. The DNA of the CDR3 is TGTGCCAGCAGCCATAGGACAGGCCGCTACGAGCAGTACTTC. The V and J genes are TRBV3-1 (or the pseudogene TRBV3-2) and TRBJ2-7; 7 positions match TRBD1. The CDR3 extends over 14 amino acids. After removal of 3 bases from V and 3 bases from J, the junction contained 5 bases not matched to a gene. Germline-derived CDR1 and CDR2 are LGHDT and YNNKEL (reference sequence).

This chain uses TRBV6-5 with TRBJ2-3; tentative D call: TRBD1 (6 bases). The V end lost 5 bases, the J end lost 2 bases, and 11 bases lay between the germline ends. The CDR3 loop spans 14 amino acids. Germline V gene data show CDR1 as MNHEY and CDR2 as SVGAGI. The CDR3: CASSNRAATDTQYF. CDR3 bases: TGTGCCAGCAGTAACAGGGCAGCCACAGATACGCAGTATTTT.

The chain uses TRBV2 and TRBJ1-4; D not resolved. The germline V gene has CDR1 SNHLY and CDR2 FYNNEI. The V and J ends lost 3 bases and 6 bases respectively, with 5 bases between them. The CDR3 is 12 amino acids. DNA of the CDR3: TGTGCCAGCAGTGACCGGGATGAAAAACTGTTTTTT. It codes for CASSDRDEKLFF.

V is TRBV5-1 and J is TRBJ2-2; TRBD2 aligns across 10 bases. V gave up 3 bases and J gave up 3 bases; unmatched junction bases: 5. Germline lookup yields CDR1 SGHRS and CDR2 YFSETQ. The CDR3 has 16 amino acids. CDR3 bases: TGCGCCAGCAGCTCAGCGGGAGGGCCGGACACCGGGGAGCTGTTTTTT. As protein: CASSSAGGPDTGELFF.

The chain combines TRBV5-1 with TRBJ1-1; 11 nucleotides match TRBD1. V trimming: 0 bases; J trimming: 5 bases; junction bases outside the gene matches: 3. The CDR3 is made up of 15 amino acids. Germline lookup yields CDR1 SGHRS and CDR2 YFSETQ. CDR3 DNA: TGCGCCAGCAGCTTGGACCGGGACAGGGGGACTGAAGCTTTCTTT. Its protein product is CASSLDRDRGTEAFF.

The gene calls are TRBV18 and TRBJ2-6; D is undetermined. CDR3 length equals 16 residues. Trimming pared 2 bases from V and 0 bases from J, leaving 8 bases between. Per germline, CDR1 KGHSH and CDR2 LQKENI. The CDR3 sequence: CASSPNARSGANVLTF. CDR3 DNA: TGTGCCAGCTCACCAAACGCCCGCTCTGGGGCCAACGTCCTGACTTTC.

The gene calls are TRBV2 and TRBJ2-3; 16 bases match TRBD2. Germline V CDR1 and CDR2: SNHLY, FYNNEI. The CDR3 contains 19 residues. Trimming removed 0 bases from V and 2 bases from J; junction bases left unmatched: 5. This CDR3 reads CASSEAGLAGGLVTDTQYF. The DNA for the CDR3 is TGTGCCAGCAGTGAAGCGGGACTAGCGGGGGGGCTCGTCACAGATACGCAGTATTTT.

The rearrangement links TRBV5-1 to TRBJ1-2; weak D call: TRBD1 (6 bases). The germline V and J ends were trimmed by 4 bases and 0 bases, with 10 bases remaining between them. The CDR3 extends over 14 amino acids. Germline-derived CDR1 and CDR2 are SGHRS and YFSETQ. CDR3 amino acids: CASSRDTANYGYTF. The CDR3 nucleotides are TGCGCCAGCAGCAGGGACACTGCTAACTATGGCTACACCTTC.

The chain links TRBV2 to TRBJ1-3, with 9 nucleotides matching TRBD1. Germline V lookup: CDR1 SNHLY, CDR2 FYNNEI. J lost 1 base, V lost 6 bases, and 4 bases had no gene match. The length of the CDR3 is 15 residues. CDR3 amino acids: CASRGQGLSGNTIYF. The CDR3 DNA follows: TGTGCCAGCAGGGGACAGGGATTGTCTGGAAACACCATATATTTT.

The genes are TRBV5-1 and TRBJ2-7, with 10 bases that match TRBD1. Trimming took 7 bases from V and 5 from J; bases not matched to a gene: 9. The CDR3 is made up of 14 amino acids. Germline V lookup: CDR1 SGHRS, CDR2 YFSETQ. The CDR3 DNA sequence: TGCGCCAGCTCTCCGGGGACAGGGGTCCACGAGCAGTACTTC. Translated: CASSPGTGVHEQYF.

This clone was observed a handful of times. This sequence joins TRBV27 and TRBJ2-2; 9 nucleotides line up with TRBD2. CDR1 and CDR2 (germline): MNHEY, SMNVEV (reference sequence). The CDR3 covers 19 residues. Germline trimming cut 7 bases from V and 7 bases from J; bases unmatched to any gene: 22. CDR3 sequence (DNA): TGTGCCAGCACTCGCAGGGGGGTTGTGGTAGCGGGAGTTGACGGGGAGCTGTTTTTT. Protein sequence: CASTRRGVVVAGVDGELFF.

The chain has TRBV7-8 and TRBJ1-4; D uncertain. V was cut by 1 base and J by 8 bases, with 14 bases left in between. CDR3 length: 15 amino acids. Germline values: CDR1 SGHVS, CDR2 FQNEAQ. The CDR3 region has the DNA TGTGCCAGCAGCTTAGGGTTGCCGGGTCGGGAAAAACTGTTTTTT. It specifies CASSLGLPGREKLFF.

CDR3: CASRSSGNTIYF. CDR3 in DNA: TGTGCCAGTCGAAGCTCTGGAAACACCATATATTTT. This chain links TRBV27 with TRBJ1-3; D remains ambiguous. There are 12 residues in the CDR3. The V gene's germline CDR1 is MNHEY and CDR2 SMNVEV (reference sequence). The ends were cut back, 9 bases at V and 0 bases at J, with 6 bases in the middle.

This clone was picked up a small number of times. V and J are TRBV27 and TRBJ2-1, with a tentative D call TRBD2 (5 bases). Trimming pared 2 bases from V and 12 bases from J, leaving 17 bases between. This CDR3 spans 14 amino acids. CDR1 and CDR2 (germline): MNHEY, SMNVEV (reference sequence). CDR3 protein: CASSLRTDSFGQFF. Here the CDR3 DNA reads TGTGCCAGCAGTTTAAGGACTGATTCATTTGGGCAGTTCTTC.

V usage is TRBV2 and J usage is TRBJ1-5; a weak D match, TRBD1 (6 bases). Germline V gene lookup returns CDR1 SNHLY and CDR2 FYNNEI. Between the trimmed V and J ends, which lost 6 bases and 3 bases, there was a span of 12 bases. This CDR3 contains 14 residues. In nucleotides, the CDR3 is TGTGCCAGCAGCAAGGACAGAAACAATCAGCCCCAGCATTTT. Amino acid sequence: CASSKDRNNQPQHF.

V is TRBV7-8 and J is TRBJ1-6, with D perhaps TRBD1 (6 bases). CDR3 size: 15 residues. Germline V lookup: CDR1 SGHVS, CDR2 FQNEAQ. The germline V and J ends were trimmed by 5 bases and 7 bases, with 15 bases remaining between them. CDR3 protein: CASSPTDRSNSPLHF. The CDR3, as DNA: TGTGCCAGCAGCCCTACAGACAGGTCCAATTCACCCCTCCACTTT.

For the CDR3, the DNA is TGTGCCAGCAATAATTTTCCGGGGAGGGAAGGAGCTTTCTTT. This sequence encodes CASNNFPGREGAFF. The gene calls are TRBV27 and TRBJ1-1; no firm D call. CDR1 and CDR2 from the germline V gene are MNHEY and SMNVEV (reference sequence). This CDR3 contains 14 residues. V was trimmed by 7 bases and J by 10 bases, leaving 22 bases between them.